One sample yielded the 25 T cell receptor beta chains listed below, sequenced in a study of shared clonotypes between healthy human individuals. Clones were read by immunoSEQ multiplex PCR, and TCRdb kept only the in-frame ones, dropping some. Of roughly 2.5 million clones listed, roughly nine tenths are singletons. Specimen: naive CD4+ T cells sorted from blood. Subset denoted: CD45RA+ positively selected. The receptors were sampled from a man aged 18 to 30 in good health.

This sequence joins TRBV7-2 and TRBJ2-7; possibly TRBD1 for D (6 bases). The V gene's germline CDR1 is SGHTA and CDR2 FQGNSA. The CDR3 runs 12 residues. V was shortened by 7 bases and J by 2 bases, with 9 bases between the two germline ends. The chain's CDR3 is CASKGGAYEQYF. The DNA of the CDR3 is TGTGCCAGCAAAGGGGGAGCCTACGAGCAGTACTTC.

The J gene is TRBJ1-2, the V gene TRBV2; D is ambiguous. CDR3 length: 14 amino acids. V was pared by 6 bases and J by 9 bases, with 20 bases between. The germline CDR1 and CDR2 sequences are SNHLY and FYNNEI. CDR3 sequence reads: CASSDQADTFRYTF. CDR3 DNA: TGTGCCAGCAGCGACCAAGCTGACACCTTTCGCTACACCTTC.

The rearrangement uses TRBV2 and TRBJ1-2; D is unresolved. CDR1 SNHLY and CDR2 FYNNEI come from the germline V gene. This CDR3 spans 13 amino acids. In DNA form, the CDR3 reads TGTGGTAGGTCCCCGCCATCTAACTATGGCTACACCTTC. Its protein is CGRSPPSNYGYTF.

A note on this clone: The junction does not match germline at one end; this may be a read error. The chain recombines TRBV7-7 with TRBJ2-1, with D possibly TRBD2 on 7 matching bases. Per germline, CDR1 SSHAT and CDR2 FNYEAQ (reference sequence). The CDR3 sequence is 15 residues long. CDR3: CASSSGLGRGDEQFF. DNA for the CDR3: TGTGCTAGCAGCTCGGGACTTGGGAGGGGGGATGAGCAGTTCTTC. The whole variable domain, filled in from reference TRBV7-7 and TRBJ2-1, reads GAGVSQSPRYKVTKRGQDVTLRCDPISSHATLYWYQQALGQGPEFLTYFNYEAQPDKSGLPSDRFSAERPEGSISTLTIQRTEQRDSAMYRCASSSGLGRGDEQFFGPGTRLTVL.

CDR3 nucleotide sequence: TGTGCCAGCTCACGTGGGATTAATGAAAAACTGTTTTTT. The encoded protein is CASSRGINEKLFF. The rearrangement uses TRBV18 and TRBJ1-4, with unresolved D. This CDR3 region has 13 residues. CDR1 KGHSH and CDR2 LQKENI come from the germline V gene. The V and J ends lost 4 bases and 4 bases respectively, with 7 bases between them.

The CDR3 DNA sequence: TGTGCCTGGAGTAGGGGAGCTAGCGGGATTCGCACAGATACGCAGTATTTT. Amino acids: CAWSRGASGIRTDTQYF. The chain couples TRBV30 to TRBJ2-3; 9 bases are a match to TRBD2. V was pared by 2 bases and J by 1 base, with 10 bases of the junction left unmatched. CDR3 length equals 17 residues. Germline V gene data show CDR1 as GTSNPN and CDR2 as SVGIG (reference sequence). The variable domain in full, completed from reference TRBV30 and TRBJ2-3, reads SQTIHQWPATLVQPVGSPLSLECTVEGTSNPNLYWYRQAAGRGLQLLFYSVGIGQISSEVPQNLSASRPQDRQFILSSKKLLLSDSGFYLCAWSRGASGIRTDTQYFGPGTRLTVL.

The genes are TRBV5-4 and TRBJ1-1; TRBD1 matches at 9 bases. The CDR3 is made up of 18 amino acids. Looked up from germline, CDR1 is SGHNT and CDR2 is YYREEE (reference sequence). The V gene end was trimmed by 4 bases and the J gene end by 4 bases; junction bases not matched to a gene: 17. CDR3 DNA: TGTGCCAGCAGCCCGCGAGGTGGTATCGGACAGGGGTCCACTGAAGCTTTCTTT. This translates into CASSPRGGIGQGSTEAFF.

This rearrangement joins TRBV19 to TRBJ1-4, with TRBD1 matching over 7 bases. The V gene end was trimmed by 6 bases and the J gene end by 7 bases; junction bases not matched to a gene: 8. Per the germline V gene, CDR1 is LNHDA and CDR2 is SQIVND (reference sequence). The CDR3 spans 14 residues. CDR3 residues: CASRRRQGGEKLFF. DNA of the CDR3: TGTGCCAGTAGACGGAGACAGGGCGGTGAAAAACTGTTTTTT.

The chain joins TRBV30 to TRBJ1-2; no firm D call. The CDR3 extends over 12 amino acids. Germline V gene data show CDR1 as GTSNPN and CDR2 as SVGIG (reference sequence). The V and J ends lost 0 bases and 7 bases respectively, with 9 bases between them. The CDR3 reads CAWSVLEAGYTF. CDR3 nucleotides: TGTGCCTGGAGTGTATTGGAGGCTGGCTACACCTTC.

This chain uses TRBV30 with TRBJ2-5, with D unresolved. The CDR3 is 13 residues long. Trimming took 1 base from V and 5 from J, leaving 11 bases between them. Germline V CDR1 and CDR2: GTSNPN, SVGIG (reference sequence). The CDR3 bases are TGTGCCTGGAGTGATCGGCGACGGGAGACCCAGTACTTC. It translates to CAWSDRRRETQYF.

The gene calls are TRBV5-1 and TRBJ2-5; 7 bases fit TRBD1. The assigned J gene may be wrong: the sequence end matches TRBJ2-7 better. Looked up from germline, CDR1 is SGHRS and CDR2 is YFSETQ. The CDR3 spans 14 residues. CDR3 region: CASSFGQEHYEQYF. The CDR3, as DNA: TGCGCCAGCAGCTTTGGACAGGAACACTACGAGCAGTACTTC.

The CDR3 DNA sequence: TGTGCCAGCAGACGACGGTGGGGGGCTCTGTTTTTGGATGAGCAGTTCTTC. It is translated as CASRRRWGALFLDEQFF. This chain connects TRBV14 to TRBJ2-1; either TRBD1 or TRBD2 may supply D (6 bases each). The length of the CDR3 is 17 residues. In germline, CDR1 is SGHDN, CDR2 FVKESK. V shed 6 bases and J shed 8 bases, with 26 bases lying between them.

V and J are TRBV11-2 and TRBJ2-7, with TRBD2 identical over 8 bases. Trimming removed 3 bases from V and 6 bases from J; junction bases left unmatched: 7. The CDR3 covers 14 residues. CDR1 is SGHAT and CDR2 is FQNNGV in the germline V gene. CDR3 coding DNA: TGTGCCAGCAGCTTTGGGACTAGTCCGCTCGAGCAGTACTTC. Its translation: CASSFGTSPLEQYF.

In this sample, this clone turned up once. The chain combines TRBV25-1 with TRBJ1-1; D uncertain. Germline V lookup: CDR1 MGHDK, CDR2 SYGVNS. The CDR3 totals 13 residues. The V end lost 9 bases, the J end lost 4 bases, and 15 bases lay between the germline ends. The CDR3 DNA reads as TGTGCCAGTCGGGTGGCCGGAGGCACTGAAGCTTTCTTT. Protein: CASRVAGGTEAFF.

This sequence joins TRBV19 and TRBJ1-4; D is unclear. V shed 4 bases and J shed 3 bases, with 6 bases lying between them. CDR1 is LNHDA and CDR2 is SQIVND in the germline V gene (reference sequence). The length of the CDR3 is 13 residues. The CDR3 DNA reads as TGTGCCAGTAGTACCCAGGCTAATGAAAAACTGTTTTTT. This codes for CASSTQANEKLFF.

This sequence joins TRBV14 and TRBJ2-2, with 8 bases matching TRBD1. Germline CDR1 reads SGHDN; CDR2 reads FVKESK. The CDR3 loop spans 18 amino acids. V lost 4 bases to trimming and J lost 0 bases; unmatched junction nucleotides: 10. In nucleotides, the CDR3 is TGTGCCAGCAGCCGCCAGACCCGCAGGGGGCCGAACACCGGGGAGCTGTTTTTT. As protein: CASSRQTRRGPNTGELFF.

The count of this clone is one. The J gene is TRBJ2-5, the V gene TRBV5-1; tentative D call: TRBD1 (5 bases). With 1 base removed from V and 0 bases from J, the gap between germline ends came to 16 bases. The CDR3 loop spans 17 amino acids. CDR1 is SGHRS and CDR2 is YFSETQ in the germline V gene. CDR3: CASSLPTQGGYQETQYF. In DNA, the CDR3 is TGCGCCAGCAGCTTGCCCACCCAGGGTGGATACCAAGAGACCCAGTACTTC.

The chain has TRBV5-1 and TRBJ1-4; TRBD1 matches at 7 bases. The CDR3 consists of 14 residues. Germline CDR1 is SGHRS and CDR2 is YFSETQ. The ends lost 4 bases at V and 4 bases at J; junction bases unmatched: 4. The CDR3: CASSGDSLNEKLFF. CDR3 DNA: TGCGCCAGCAGCGGGGACAGCCTTAATGAAAAACTGTTTTTT. Combining the CDR3 with reference TRBV5-1 and TRBJ1-4 gives the whole variable domain KAGVTQTPRYLIKTRGQQVTLSCSPISGHRSVSWYQQTPGQGLQFLFEYFSETQRNKGNFPGRFSGRQFSNSRSEMNVSTLELGDSALYLCASSGDSLNEKLFFGSGTQLSVL.

The chain's CDR3 is CASPEVDNEQFF. The DNA for the CDR3 is TGTGCCAGCCCAGAGGTTGACAATGAGCAGTTCTTC. The chain is built from TRBV19 and TRBJ2-1, with D hard to call. The germline V and J ends were trimmed by 9 bases and 5 bases, with 11 bases remaining between them. Germline V gives CDR1 LNHDA, CDR2 SQIVND (reference sequence). The CDR3 sequence is 12 residues long.

The rearrangement uses TRBV29-1 and TRBJ2-6; D gene ambiguous. The CDR3 has 16 residues. In germline, CDR1 is SQVTM, CDR2 ANQGSEA. Trimming took 0 bases from V and 4 from J, leaving 13 bases between them. In nucleotides, the CDR3 is TGCAGCGTTGAAGATCCCTTGCGTACCGGGGCCAACGTCCTGACTTTC. This codes for CSVEDPLRTGANVLTF.

The V gene is TRBV5-6, the J gene TRBJ2-3, with TRBD2 matching over 11 bases. This CDR3 spans 18 amino acids. Germline assignment: CDR1 SGHDT and CDR2 YYEEEE. Germline trimming cut 3 bases from V and 5 bases from J; bases unmatched to any gene: 14. The CDR3 region has the DNA TGTGCCAGCAGCTCGCCCTTGCCGACTAGCGGGAAAGGAGATACGCAGTATTTT. Translated: CASSSPLPTSGKGDTQYF.

The chain recombines TRBV28 with TRBJ1-4, with D perhaps TRBD1 (5 bases). This CDR3 has 15 residues. The V end lost 1 base, the J end lost 8 bases, and 14 bases lay between the germline ends. Germline CDR1 is MDHEN and CDR2 is SYDVKM. The CDR3 reads CASSLSVTGQEKLFF. DNA for the CDR3: TGTGCCAGCAGTTTATCGGTCACAGGCCAGGAAAAACTGTTTTTT.

CDR3 in DNA: TGCGCCAGCAGCCTCGTCCCCTCCTCGACCTATGGCTACACCTTC. It is translated as CASSLVPSSTYGYTF. This chain joins TRBV5-1 and TRBJ1-2, with D uncertain. The CDR3 length is 15 residues. The ends were cut back, 4 bases at V and 4 bases at J, with 17 bases in the middle. Germline assignment: CDR1 SGHRS and CDR2 YFSETQ.

This clone was recorded once. The chain recombines TRBV10-3 with TRBJ2-3; D remains unclear. The CDR3 has 16 residues. Looked up from germline, CDR1 is ENHRY and CDR2 is SYGVKD. Trimming left V 0 bases short and J 0 bases short, with 10 bases between. The CDR3 DNA reads TGTGCCATCAGTGAGTCAAGTCCAGTTAGCACAGATACGCAGTATTTT. This gives the protein CAISESSPVSTDTQYF.

This rearrangement joins TRBV5-4 to TRBJ2-3; D gene ambiguous. The germline V gene encodes CDR1 SGHNT and CDR2 YYREEE (reference sequence). This CDR3 has 14 amino acids. V lost 3 bases to trimming and J lost 0 bases, with 8 bases between them. The CDR3 is CASSSAVSTDTQYF. CDR3 in DNA: TGTGCCAGCAGCTCGGCGGTAAGCACAGATACGCAGTATTTT.